This TCR beta chain is drawn from a study of blood T cell repertoires in COVID-19. As for the study in general: Whether acute or convalescent, the COVID-19 samples came from the United States, Italy and Spain. From T cells, B-cell-depleted T cells, or PBMCs came the material, which was cDNA or gDNA.

Trimming at V came to 4 bases and at J to 5 bases, leaving 4 bases not matched to a gene. Germline CDR1 MGHRA, CDR2 YSYEKL. The CDR3 is 14 amino acids. Under the authors' procedure: Estimates of nucleated cell counts were drawn from the amplification of reference gene primers. TCRdb's copy holds only in-frame clones and misses some; the assay was immunoSEQ multiplex PCR. V and J calls and clone size are copied from that table; D and trimming were computed from the DNA. The sample records about 120,000 clones, about three quarters being singletons. This clone was seen a handful of times. The genes are TRBV4-1 and TRBJ2-2, with TRBD2 matching 7 bases. Sequencing was performed on peripheral blood. This receptor was obtained from a human donor with acute or convalescent COVID-19. The donor label of this sample is uncertain. CDR3 residues: CASSLLGGTGELFF. The CDR3 region has the DNA TGCGCCAGCAGCCTCCTCGGGGGGACCGGGGAGCTGTTTTTT.